The next 9 T cell receptor beta chains were all read from a single sample in a study of T cells in Graves' hyperthyroidism and ophthalmopathy. TCR beta CDR3 region amplification was performed from RNA transcripts. The study used the HTBI primer set for a first-round RT-PCR of the TCR CDR3. A single record per CDR3 protein comes from TCRdb applying MiXCR to the multiplex PCR reads. The sample lists 600,000 to 650,000 distinct CDR3 sequences, 15% to 20% occurring once. Sequenced input: blood. The receptors were gathered from a woman in her 30s with Graves' hyperthyroidism.

This clonotype was counted between two and nine times. The rearrangement uses TRBV9 and TRBJ2-5; D uncertain. CDR3 length equals 13 residues. Germline V gives CDR1 SGDLS, CDR2 YYNGEE. V lost 0 bases and J lost 3, with 6 bases in between. The CDR3 loop is CASSVGGEETQYF. The CDR3, as DNA: TGTGCCAGCAGCGTAGGCGGAGAAGAGACCCAGTACTTC.

This chain connects TRBV5-1 to TRBJ2-5; 9 nucleotides line up with TRBD1. The V gene's germline CDR1 is SGHRS and CDR2 YFSETQ. The CDR3 runs 17 residues. The V gene end was trimmed by 0 bases and the J gene end by 1 base; junction bases not matched to a gene: 7. CDR3 coding DNA: TGCGCCAGCAGCTTGGCCGCACAGGGGGCGAGCCAAGAGACCCAGTACTTC. Protein product: CASSLAAQGASQETQYF.

This chain uses TRBV11-2 with TRBJ2-7; D ambiguous. Germline loops: CDR1 SGHAT, CDR2 FQNNGV. This CDR3 has 12 amino acids. V was cut by 8 bases and J by 3 bases, with 11 bases left in between. The CDR3 reads CASVIEVYEQYF. CDR3 in DNA: TGTGCCAGCGTGATAGAGGTCTACGAGCAGTACTTC.

This clonotype occurred a few times. The CDR3, as DNA: TGTGCCAGCAGATCTCCGGGACAGGGGTTTTACGAGCAGTACTTC. Protein sequence: CASRSPGQGFYEQYF. The V gene is TRBV28, the J gene TRBJ2-7, with 10 positions matching TRBD1. Germline V gene lookup returns CDR1 MDHEN and CDR2 SYDVKM. This CDR3 comprises 15 residues. J lost 4 bases, V lost 6 bases, and 9 bases had no gene match.

The CDR3 coding sequence is TGTGCCAGTAGCCCTACAGGGGGCGGAGGTGAGCAGTACTTC. It codes for CASSPTGGGGEQYF. The chain recombines TRBV19 with TRBJ2-7, with 9 bases identical to TRBD1. This CDR3 contains 14 residues. The V gene end was trimmed by 6 bases and the J gene end by 7 bases; junction bases not matched to a gene: 10. Germline V gene sequence: CDR1 LNHDA, CDR2 SQIVND (reference sequence).

The chain has TRBV30 and TRBJ2-2; 11 bases are shared with TRBD1. Germline trimming cut 7 bases from V and 3 bases from J; bases unmatched to any gene: 4. The CDR3 has 14 residues. CDR1 and CDR2 from the germline V gene are GTSNPN and SVGIG (reference sequence). CDR3 in amino acids: CAYPGQGDTGELFF. The DNA for the CDR3 is TGTGCCTACCCGGGACAGGGGGACACCGGGGAGCTGTTTTTT. Variable domain in full (rest from reference TRBV30 and TRBJ2-2): SQTIHQWPATLVQPVGSPLSLECTVEGTSNPNLYWYRQAAGRGLQLLFYSVGIGQISSEVPQNLSASRPQDRQFILSSKKLLLSDSGFYLCAYPGQGDTGELFFGEGSRLTVL.

This clonotype has at least ten counts. The J gene is TRBJ1-2, the V gene TRBV12-3 or TRBV12-4; D unresolved. Trimming stripped 6 bases from V and 3 bases from J, with 17 bases between. This CDR3 is built from 15 residues. The CDR3 is CASSADRRIYYGYTF. In DNA form, the CDR3 reads TGTGCCAGCAGCGCTGATAGGAGGATTTACTATGGCTACACCTTC.

The chain is built from TRBV7-9 and TRBJ2-7, with 11 nucleotides matching TRBD1. V dropped 3 bases and J dropped 5; count of bases not matched to a gene: 6. Germline V lookup: CDR1 SEHNR, CDR2 FQNEAQ (reference sequence). The CDR3 is 15 residues long. CDR3 loop: CASSFSGQGVNEQYF. As DNA, the CDR3 is TGTGCCAGCAGCTTTTCGGGACAGGGGGTGAACGAGCAGTACTTC.

There are a few counts of this clonotype. CDR3 in DNA: TGTGCCACCAGCGGTGTTACAGCCGCCGGGGAGCTGTTTTTT. Its protein is CATSGVTAAGELFF. This sequence joins TRBV15 and TRBJ2-2; D not resolved. V was pared by 5 bases and J by 6 bases, with 13 bases between. CDR1 LNHNV and CDR2 YYDKDF come from the germline V gene (reference sequence). This CDR3 contains 14 residues.